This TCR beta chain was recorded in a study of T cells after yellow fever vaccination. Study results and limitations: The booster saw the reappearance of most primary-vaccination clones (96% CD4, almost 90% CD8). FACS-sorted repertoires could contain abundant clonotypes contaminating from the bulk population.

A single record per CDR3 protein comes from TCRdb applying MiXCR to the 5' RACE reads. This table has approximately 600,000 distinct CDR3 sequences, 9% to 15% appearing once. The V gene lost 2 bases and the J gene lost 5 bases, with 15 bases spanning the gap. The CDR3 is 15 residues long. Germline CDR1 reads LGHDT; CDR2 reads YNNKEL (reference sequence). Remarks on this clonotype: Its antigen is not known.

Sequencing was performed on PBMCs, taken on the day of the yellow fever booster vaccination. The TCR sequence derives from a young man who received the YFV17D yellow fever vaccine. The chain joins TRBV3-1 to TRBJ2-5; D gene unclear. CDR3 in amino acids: CASSQLVGRSETQYF. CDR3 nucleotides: TGTGCCAGCAGCCAATTGGTCGGGCGATCGGAGACCCAGTACTTC.